This passage covers 26 T cell receptor beta chains from one sample sequenced in a study of cytomegalovirus exposure and HLA in healthy donors. The PCR had 60 Vbeta and 13 Jbeta primers. Method: immunoSEQ multiplex PCR; TCRdb's copy keeps in-frame clones and lacks some. The profile covers 150,000 to 200,000 clones, with about 62% appearing a single time and about 3.2% taken by the ten largest. Source material: PBMCs. All receptors derive from a man aged 35-49 years in good health and CMV-seronegative.

The DNA for the CDR3 is TGTGCCAGTATCGGGTTTTACTCTGGAAACACCATATATTTT. It yields the protein CASIGFYSGNTIYF. The chain recombines TRBV19 with TRBJ1-3; D not resolved. V lost 7 bases to trimming and J lost 0 bases, with 10 bases between them. CDR1 LNHDA and CDR2 SQIVND come from the germline V gene (reference sequence). The length of the CDR3 is 14 residues.

This clone has more than one count but fewer than ten. The gene calls are TRBV5-6 and TRBJ1-5, with 9 bases matching TRBD1. V lost 4 bases, J lost 7 bases, and 9 bases stayed unmatched. Germline values: CDR1 SGHDT, CDR2 YYEEEE. The CDR3 extends over 15 amino acids. The CDR3 loop is CASSTSGTGKQPQHF. The CDR3 DNA sequence: TGTGCCAGCAGCACCTCCGGGACAGGGAAACAGCCCCAGCATTTT.

This sequence joins TRBV11-2 and TRBJ2-7; D possibly corresponds to TRBD1 (6 bases). Germline CDR1 SGHAT, CDR2 FQNNGV. The CDR3 runs to 13 residues. The V end lost 5 bases, the J end lost 4 bases, and 12 bases lay between the germline ends. Here the CDR3 reads CASSPTQGYEQYF. CDR3 sequence (DNA): TGTGCCAGCAGCCCAACACAGGGTTACGAGCAGTACTTC. Full variable domain (missing parts from reference TRBV11-2 and TRBJ2-7): EAGVAQSPRYKIIEKRQSVAFWCNPISGHATLYWYQQILGQGPKLLIQFQNNGVVDDSQLPKDRFSAERLKGVDSTLKIQPAKLEDSAVYLCASSPTQGYEQYFGPGTRLTVT.

The chain recombines TRBV6-1 with TRBJ2-2, with TRBD1 as a possible D gene (6 bases). The CDR3 runs to 15 residues. Germline V gene data show CDR1 as MNHNS and CDR2 as SASEGT. Trimming removed 6 bases from V and 4 bases from J, with 15 bases in between. CDR3 sequence (DNA): TGTGCCAGCAGCCACGACAGGCCAACCACCGGGGAGCTGTTTTTT. This encodes CASSHDRPTTGELFF.

V is TRBV6-1 and J is TRBJ2-7; perhaps TRBD1 as D (6 bases). CDR1 is MNHNS, CDR2 SASEGT, per germline. Trimming cost V 8 bases and J 3 bases, with 17 bases left between them. The CDR3 has 14 residues. CDR3 in DNA: TGTGCCAGCCCCCCTTCGACAGGCTTCTACGAGCAGTACTTC. Translated: CASPPSTGFYEQYF.

In its sample, this clone was seen once. The chain combines TRBV7-8 with TRBJ1-1, with 9 bases identical to TRBD1. The CDR3 totals 16 residues. Per the germline V gene, CDR1 is SGHVS and CDR2 is FQNEAQ. V lost 1 base and J lost 3; bases outside the gene matches: 6. The CDR3 region has the DNA TGTGCCAGCAGCTTAGGGGGACAGGGCAGGTACACTGAAGCTTTCTTT. Protein: CASSLGGQGRYTEAFF. The whole variable domain, filled in from reference TRBV7-8 and TRBJ1-1, reads GAGVSQSPRYKVAKRGQDVALRCDPISGHVSLFWYQQALGQGPEFLTYFQNEAQLDKSGLPSDRFFAERPEGSVSTLKIQRTQQEDSAVYLCASSLGGQGRYTEAFFGQGTRLTVV.

The chain is built from TRBV21-1 and TRBJ2-7; the DNA was not compared with TRBD1, the D call given in the table. TRBV21-1 is shown as a pseudogene. This CDR3 has 17 residues. The CDR3, as DNA: TGTGCCAGCAGCAAAGTTGGGCAGGGTCCAAGGTTGAACGAGCAGTACTTC. Its translation: CASSKVGQGPRLNEQYF.

The chain employs TRBV14 and TRBJ1-2; maybe TRBD1 (5 bases). The CDR3 runs to 14 residues. Trimming pared 4 bases from V and 3 bases from J, leaving 12 bases between. CDR1 is SGHDN, CDR2 FVKESK, per germline. The CDR3, as DNA: TGTGCCAGCAGCCCTCAAGGGGAATACTATGGCTACACCTTC. Translating gives CASSPQGEYYGYTF.

In its sample, this clone was seen a few times. This rearrangement joins TRBV5-1 to TRBJ2-5; 10 bases are a match to TRBD2. This CDR3 has 16 amino acids. The ends lost 4 bases at V and 1 base at J; junction bases unmatched: 7. The germline V gene encodes CDR1 SGHRS and CDR2 YFSETQ. CDR3 sequence: CASSPLAGVGQETQYF. The DNA for the CDR3 is TGCGCCAGCAGCCCTCTAGCGGGGGTGGGCCAAGAGACCCAGTACTTC.

The CDR3 region is CASSWVGQGHEQYF. CDR3 bases: TGTGCCAGCAGCTGGGTCGGACAGGGCCACGAGCAGTACTTC. The chain joins TRBV25-1 to TRBJ2-5; 8 bases agree with TRBD1. The DNA matches TRBJ2-7 better at its end, which makes the J call doubtful. The CDR3 contains 14 residues. Germline V lookup: CDR1 MGHDK, CDR2 SYGVNS.

The CDR3 DNA reads TGTGCCAGCAGCTTAACAGGTCCGAACAATCAGCCCCAGCATTTT. It is translated as CASSLTGPNNQPQHF. V gene TRBV7-2 combines with J gene TRBJ1-5; tentative D call: TRBD1 (5 bases). The V gene lost 2 bases and the J gene lost 3 bases, with 11 bases spanning the gap. The CDR3 length is 15 residues. In germline, CDR1 is SGHTA, CDR2 FQGNSA. The variable domain in full, with the rest retrieved from reference TRBV7-2 and TRBJ1-5, is GAGVSQSPSNKVTEKGKDVELRCDPISGHTALYWYRQSLGQGLEFLIYFQGNSAPDKSGLPSDRFSAERTGGSVSTLTIQRTQQEDSAVYLCASSLTGPNNQPQHFGDGTRLSIL.

CDR3 in DNA: TGTGCCAGCAGTGAATGGGACAGGCCCTACGAGCAGTACTTC. Its translation is CASSEWDRPYEQYF. The chain couples TRBV2 to TRBJ2-7, with 8 positions matching TRBD1. The junction had 2 bases not matched to a gene; V was cut back by 2 bases and J by 2 bases. CDR1 SNHLY and CDR2 FYNNEI come from the germline V gene. The CDR3 has 14 amino acids.

The chain uses TRBV7-9 and TRBJ2-7, with 12 bases that match TRBD2. The CDR3 is made up of 15 amino acids. V lost 5 bases and J lost 3; bases outside the gene matches: 5. Germline CDR1 is SEHNR and CDR2 is FQNEAQ (reference sequence). The CDR3 here is CASSRATSGSYEQYF. CDR3 DNA sequence: TGTGCCAGCAGCCGGGCGACTAGCGGGAGCTACGAGCAGTACTTC.

The CDR3: CASSPSLASTDTQYF. Written as DNA, the CDR3 is TGTGCCAGCAGCCCCAGCCTAGCAAGCACAGATACGCAGTATTTT. V and J are TRBV2 and TRBJ2-3; TRBD2 might be the D (5 bases). Trimming removed 6 bases from V and 0 bases from J, with 13 bases in between. This CDR3 is 15 amino acids long. CDR1 and CDR2 (germline): SNHLY, FYNNEI.

The chain joins TRBV18 to TRBJ2-7, with a weak D call TRBD2 (6 bases). The CDR3 sequence is 14 residues long. Germline CDR1 KGHSH, CDR2 LQKENI. V lost 1 base to trimming and J lost 5 bases, with 12 bases between them. The CDR3 sequence is CASSPQEGQDEQYF. The CDR3 nucleotides are TGTGCCAGCTCACCACAGGAGGGCCAGGACGAGCAGTACTTC.

This chain uses TRBV7-9 with TRBJ2-1, with TRBD2 identical over 7 bases. CDR3 length: 14 residues. With V trimmed by 7 bases and J by 6 bases, 9 bases remained unmatched. CDR1 is SEHNR, CDR2 FQNEAQ, per germline (reference sequence). CDR3 amino acids: CASIAGRASNEQFF. As DNA, the CDR3 is TGTGCCAGCATAGCGGGTCGGGCCTCCAATGAGCAGTTCTTC.

The chain employs TRBV7-3 and TRBJ1-1; TRBD1 agrees at 7 bases. The CDR3 sequence is 14 residues long. Germline CDR1 is SGHTA and CDR2 is FQGTGA. V trimming: 4 bases; J trimming: 4 bases; junction bases outside the gene matches: 6. This chain's CDR3 is CASSSGQWRTEAFF. CDR3 nucleotide sequence: TGTGCCAGCAGCTCGGGACAGTGGCGCACTGAAGCTTTCTTT.

This chain links TRBV12-5 with TRBJ1-6, with D hard to call. Trimming stripped 7 bases from V and 5 bases from J, with 12 bases between. The germline gives CDR1 LGHNT, CDR2 FRNRAP. The CDR3 loop spans 14 amino acids. The CDR3 here is CASALWRDNSPLHF. The CDR3 DNA reads TGTGCTAGTGCCCTTTGGAGGGATAATTCACCCCTCCACTTT.

This chain uses TRBV5-5 with TRBJ1-5; D possibly corresponds to TRBD1 (6 bases). From germline, CDR1 is SGHKS and CDR2 YYEKEE (reference sequence). This CDR3 has 13 amino acids. V was pared by 0 bases and J by 7 bases, with 8 bases between. Written as DNA, the CDR3 is TGTGCCAGCAGCTTGGAGGGGGGGCAGCCCCAGCATTTT. Protein product: CASSLEGGQPQHF.

CDR3 coding DNA: TGTGCCAGCAGGGGACAGCTAAATTCACCCCTCCACTTT. Protein: CASRGQLNSPLHF. This chain links TRBV6-5 with TRBJ1-6; 7 bases match TRBD1. The CDR3 spans 13 residues. The V gene's germline CDR1 is MNHEY and CDR2 SVGAGI. V trimming: 6 bases; J trimming: 7 bases; junction bases outside the gene matches: 3.

The V gene is TRBV5-1, the J gene TRBJ1-3; possible D gene TRBD1, 6 bases. Looked up from germline, CDR1 is SGHRS and CDR2 is YFSETQ. The CDR3 extends over 14 amino acids. V lost 4 bases, J lost 2 bases, and 10 bases lay in between. In nucleotides, the CDR3 is TGCGCCAGCAGCCCACAGGGTACTGGAAACACCATATATTTT. It is translated as CASSPQGTGNTIYF.

This chain joins TRBV4-3 and TRBJ2-2; 11 bases align to TRBD2. This CDR3 comprises 19 residues. Losses at the gene ends were 0 bases for V and 1 base for J; bases not matched to a gene: 7. From germline, CDR1 is LGHNA and CDR2 YSLEER. CDR3: CASSQDRSLAGGNTGELFF. The DNA for the CDR3 is TGCGCCAGCAGCCAAGACAGGTCTCTAGCGGGAGGGAACACCGGGGAGCTGTTTTTT.

This clone has a handful of counts. The V and J genes are TRBV11-1 and TRBJ2-2; the match to TRBD1 covers 7 bases. In germline, CDR1 is SGHAT, CDR2 FQDESV (reference sequence). The CDR3 length is 15 residues. After removal of 5 bases from V and 1 base from J, the junction contained 4 bases not matched to a gene. The DNA for the CDR3 is TGTGCCAGCAGCCAGACAGGGCTGAACACCGGGGAGCTGTTTTTT. Translating gives CASSQTGLNTGELFF.

CDR3 protein: CASSAEQTSPLHF. The CDR3 DNA is TGTGCCAGCAGTGCGGAACAGACTTCACCCCTCCACTTT. The chain links TRBV6-4 to TRBJ1-6; the D is unclear. This CDR3 is built from 13 residues. Germline V gene sequence: CDR1 MRHNA, CDR2 SNTAGT. The V and J ends lost 4 bases and 9 bases respectively, with 10 bases between them.

For this clone: The junction differs from germline at one of its ends, possibly a read error. The V gene is TRBV7-7, the J gene TRBJ2-3; a possible D gene is TRBD2 (6 bases). Germline V CDR1 and CDR2: SSHAT, FNYEAQ (reference sequence). This CDR3 has 15 residues. CDR3: CASSQGLANTDTQYF. The CDR3 coding sequence is TGTGCTAGCAGCCAAGGGCTAGCGAACACAGATACGCAGTATTTT.

V is TRBV6-1 and J is TRBJ1-1; D uncertain. The CDR3 is made up of 13 amino acids. The V and J ends lost 6 bases and 1 base respectively, with 9 bases between them. Germline V CDR1 and CDR2: MNHNS, SASEGT. This chain's CDR3 is CASRVTANTEAFF. As DNA, the CDR3 is TGTGCCAGCAGAGTAACAGCGAACACTGAAGCTTTCTTT.